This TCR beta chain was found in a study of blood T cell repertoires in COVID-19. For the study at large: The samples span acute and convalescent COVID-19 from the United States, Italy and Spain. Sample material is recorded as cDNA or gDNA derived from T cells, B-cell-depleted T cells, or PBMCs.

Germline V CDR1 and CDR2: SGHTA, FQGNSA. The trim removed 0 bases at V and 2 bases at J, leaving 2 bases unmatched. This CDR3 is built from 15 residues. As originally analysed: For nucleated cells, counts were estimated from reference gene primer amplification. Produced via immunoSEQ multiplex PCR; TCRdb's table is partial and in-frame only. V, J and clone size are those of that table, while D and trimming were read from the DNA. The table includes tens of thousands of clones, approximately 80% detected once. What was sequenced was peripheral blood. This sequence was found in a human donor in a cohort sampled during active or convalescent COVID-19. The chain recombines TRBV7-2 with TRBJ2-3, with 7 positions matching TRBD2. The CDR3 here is CASSLALADTDTQYF. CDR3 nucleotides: TGTGCCAGCAGCTTAGCCCTAGCGGACACAGATACGCAGTATTTT.